What follows are 24 T cell receptor beta chains derived from one specimen sequenced in a study of shared clonotypes between healthy human individuals. TCRdb keeps only in-frame clones here, not all; method: immunoSEQ multiplex PCR. Of around 450,000 clones in the sample, around 79% were seen once. Specimen: PBMCs. The receptors were sampled from a woman aged 35 to 49 in good health. Some clones in this sample may be carry-over from other donors' samples.

V gene TRBV27 combines with J gene TRBJ2-1; TRBD2 aligns across 8 bases. In germline, CDR1 is MNHEY, CDR2 SMNVEV (reference sequence). Germline trimming cut 0 bases from V and 3 bases from J; bases unmatched to any gene: 4. The CDR3 covers 16 residues. The CDR3, as DNA: TGTGCCAGCAGTTTATCGACAGCGGGAGTCTACAATGAGCAGTTCTTC. It specifies CASSLSTAGVYNEQFF.

J is TRBJ2-7 and V is TRBV30, with D unclear. CDR3 size: 11 residues. V shed 0 bases and J shed 5 bases, with 5 bases lying between them. From germline, CDR1 is GTSNPN and CDR2 SVGIG (reference sequence). The CDR3 sequence: CAWSVHHEQYF. DNA of the CDR3: TGTGCCTGGAGTGTTCACCACGAGCAGTACTTC.

About this clone: At one boundary the junction diverges from the germline segment, which might be a read error. V gene TRBV5-1 combines with J gene TRBJ1-1, with 8 bases matching TRBD1. The CDR3 runs to 14 residues. Germline V gene sequence: CDR1 SGHRS, CDR2 YFSETQ. CDR3 residues: CASSIRQGNAEAFF. Here the CDR3 DNA reads TGCGCCAGCAGCATTAGACAGGGGAACGCTGAAGCTTTCTTT.

The V gene is TRBV6-1, the J gene TRBJ2-3, with a tentative D call TRBD1 (7 bases). The CDR3 length is 12 residues. Trimming cost V 10 bases and J 2 bases, with 10 bases left between them. Germline loops: CDR1 MNHNS, CDR2 SASEGT. The CDR3 DNA is TGTGCCACCAGGGGGGACACAGATACGCAGTATTTT. This sequence encodes CATRGDTDTQYF.

The chain uses TRBV7-2 and TRBJ1-4; 7 nucleotides line up with TRBD1. The J segment lost 8 bases and the V segment lost 0 bases, leaving 9 bases of the junction unmatched. CDR1 SGHTA and CDR2 FQGNSA come from the germline V gene. This CDR3 is built from 16 residues. In DNA form, the CDR3 reads TGTGCCAGCAGCTTAGCGCCGCAGGGGGTAGCGGAAAAACTGTTTTTT. Its translation is CASSLAPQGVAEKLFF.

In DNA form, the CDR3 reads TGCAGCGTTGGGTGGGGGAGGACGAACACTGAAGCTTTCTTT. This sequence encodes CSVGWGRTNTEAFF. V and J are TRBV29-1 and TRBJ1-1; D is possibly TRBD1 (5 bases). Germline loops: CDR1 SQVTM, CDR2 ANQGSEA. The V end was cut by 4 bases, the J end by 1 base, with 13 bases between. This CDR3 has 14 residues.

The chain joins TRBV6-5 to TRBJ1-6, with D unresolved. CDR3 length equals 14 residues. Trimming removed 0 bases at V and 10 bases at J, with 10 bases between. The germline gives CDR1 MNHEY, CDR2 SVGAGI. The CDR3 DNA reads TGTGCCAGCAGTTACTCGGGCGGGATCTCACCCCTCCACTTT. This translates into CASSYSGGISPLHF.

The chain joins TRBV4-1 to TRBJ1-2; no firm D call. V lost 2 bases and J lost 8, with 12 bases in between. The CDR3 contains 13 residues. Germline V lookup: CDR1 MGHRA, CDR2 YSYEKL. The CDR3 loop is CASSQSIIGGYTF. CDR3 nucleotide sequence: TGCGCCAGCAGCCAATCGATAATCGGGGGCTACACCTTC.

The chain is built from TRBV15 and TRBJ2-1; 7 positions match TRBD2. Trimming took 0 bases from V and 6 from J; bases not matched to a gene: 5. The CDR3 has 15 amino acids. Germline CDR1 is LNHNV and CDR2 is YYDKDF (reference sequence). This CDR3 reads CATSRDNRLANEQFF. CDR3 in DNA: TGTGCCACCAGCAGAGATAATAGACTAGCCAATGAGCAGTTCTTC.

The chain has TRBV10-2 and TRBJ1-2; D not certain. Germline V gives CDR1 WSHSY, CDR2 SAAADI. V lost 6 bases and J lost 3, with 11 bases in between. This CDR3 has 13 amino acids. Written as DNA, the CDR3 is TGCGCCAGCAGCACGGGAAGCTACTATGGCTACACCTTC. It translates to CASSTGSYYGYTF.

The V call is TRBV28, the J call TRBJ1-4, with D perhaps matching TRBD1 (5 bases). This CDR3 contains 14 residues. V was shortened by 3 bases and J by 8 bases, with 13 bases between the two germline ends. Looked up from germline, CDR1 is MDHEN and CDR2 is SYDVKM. Here the CDR3 DNA reads TGTGCCAGCAGTTTGGGATGGTCAGGGGAAAAACTGTTTTTT. Translation gives CASSLGWSGEKLFF.

In DNA, the CDR3 is TGTGCCAGCAGTTACGGTGGGACAGGTCATGGCTACACCTTC. Its translation is CASSYGGTGHGYTF. The rearrangement joins TRBV6-5 to TRBJ1-2; 8 bases align to TRBD1. V trimming: 2 bases; J trimming: 6 bases; junction bases outside the gene matches: 5. The germline CDR1 and CDR2 sequences are MNHEY and SVGAGI. This CDR3 spans 14 amino acids.

In its sample, this clone was seen a few times. This chain links TRBV20-1 with TRBJ1-3, with unresolved D. This CDR3 has 11 amino acids. The germline V and J ends were trimmed by 4 bases and 9 bases, with 10 bases remaining between them. Germline V gene sequence: CDR1 DFQATT, CDR2 SNEGSKA (reference sequence). The CDR3 DNA sequence: TGCAGTGCTACTAATAGTATCACCATATATTTT. Its translation is CSATNSITIYF.

Written as DNA, the CDR3 is TGCGCCAGCAGTGCCTCCTCCTACGAGCAGTACTTC. Its translation is CASSASSYEQYF. The gene calls are TRBV10-2 and TRBJ2-7; D remains unclear. Trimming took 4 bases from V and 0 from J, leaving 4 bases between them. The germline V gene encodes CDR1 WSHSY and CDR2 SAAADI. CDR3 length: 12 amino acids.

J is TRBJ2-1 and V is TRBV29-1; D is perhaps TRBD2 (6 bases). There are 9 residues in the CDR3. Germline V lookup: CDR1 SQVTM, CDR2 ANQGSEA. V was shortened by 7 bases and J by 12 bases, with 10 bases between the two germline ends. The chain's CDR3 is CSAGGGQFF. DNA of the CDR3: TGCAGCGCCGGGGGTGGGCAGTTCTTC.

The J gene is TRBJ1-5, the V gene TRBV4-2; D uncertain. From germline, CDR1 is LGHNA and CDR2 YNFKEQ. This CDR3 has 18 amino acids. The V end was cut by 0 bases, the J end by 6 bases, with 21 bases between. CDR3 region: CASSQEASSTTVGQPQHF. The DNA for the CDR3 is TGTGCCAGCAGCCAAGAGGCCTCAAGCACCACCGTGGGTCAGCCCCAGCATTTT.

The chain links TRBV5-4 to TRBJ2-3; 8 bases map to TRBD2. Germline trimming cut 1 base from V and 3 bases from J; bases unmatched to any gene: 1. The CDR3 covers 14 residues. CDR1 is SGHNT and CDR2 is YYREEE in the germline V gene (reference sequence). CDR3 residues: CASSLSGSTDTQYF. In DNA, the CDR3 is TGTGCCAGCAGCTTGAGCGGGAGTACAGATACGCAGTATTTT.

The chain links TRBV18 to TRBJ2-2; D possibly corresponds to TRBD2 (5 bases). Germline V CDR1 and CDR2: KGHSH, LQKENI. V gave up 3 bases and J gave up 8 bases, with 7 bases separating them. This CDR3 region has 12 residues. The CDR3 protein is CASSPEEGELFF. The CDR3 DNA reads as TGTGCCAGCTCACCGGAGGAGGGGGAGCTGTTTTTT.

The CDR3 region is CASTTGESGNTIYF. The CDR3 DNA is TGTGCCAGCACGACAGGGGAATCTGGAAACACCATATATTTT. This sequence joins TRBV6-5 and TRBJ1-3; TRBD1 matches at 8 bases. J was trimmed by 1 base and V by 7 bases; bases with no gene match: 3. The CDR3 spans 14 residues. The germline V gene encodes CDR1 MNHEY and CDR2 SVGAGI.

This chain joins TRBV7-2 and TRBJ2-5, with D uncertain. Germline lookup yields CDR1 SGHTA and CDR2 FQGNSA. The V end was cut by 1 base, the J end by 0 bases, with 6 bases between. The CDR3 is 14 amino acids. CDR3 bases: TGTGCCAGCAGCTTAGATTCGTACCAAGAGACCCAGTACTTC. As protein: CASSLDSYQETQYF.

This sequence joins TRBV4-3 and TRBJ2-3; possible D gene TRBD2, 5 bases. Deletions cut 0 bases from V and 8 bases from J, with 9 bases between. The CDR3 is 13 residues long. Looked up from germline, CDR1 is LGHNA and CDR2 is YSLEER. The CDR3 coding sequence is TGCGCCAGCAGCCAAGATCAGACTATTACGCAGTATTTT. It specifies CASSQDQTITQYF.

This clone is a singleton in its sample. The chain recombines TRBV6-5 with TRBJ2-7, with D perhaps given as TRBD1 or TRBD2 (5 bases each). This CDR3 is 15 amino acids long. The V end was cut by 2 bases, the J end by 4 bases, with 15 bases between. Germline lookup yields CDR1 MNHEY and CDR2 SVGAGI. CDR3 sequence reads: CASSYLRGTHYEQYF. As DNA, the CDR3 is TGTGCCAGCAGTTACCTCCGAGGGACCCATTACGAGCAGTACTTC.

This sequence joins TRBV28 and TRBJ1-2, with D tentatively TRBD1 (5 bases). This CDR3 is built from 13 residues. V shed 10 bases and J shed 4 bases, with 16 bases lying between them. Germline CDR1 MDHEN, CDR2 SYDVKM. The CDR3 nucleotides read TGTGCCACCAAAAACAGGTACTCCTATGGCTACACCTTC. Protein product: CATKNRYSYGYTF.

The DNA for the CDR3 is TGTGCCAGCAGCCCTAACTACGCGGGAGGGGCAGATACGCAGTATTTT. This sequence encodes CASSPNYAGGADTQYF. The chain has TRBV7-3 and TRBJ2-3; 9 bases are a match to TRBD2. Germline V gene sequence: CDR1 SGHTA, CDR2 FQGTGA. This CDR3 is 16 amino acids long. J lost 4 bases, V lost 5 bases, and 10 bases had no gene match. Combining the CDR3 with reference TRBV7-3 and TRBJ2-3 gives the whole variable domain GAGVSQTPSNKVTEKGKYVELRCDPISGHTALYWYRQSLGQGPEFLIYFQGTGAADDSGLPNDRFFAVRPEGSVSTLKIQRTERGDSAVYLCASSPNYAGGADTQYFGPGTRLTVL.